A selection of T cell receptor beta chains follows, all from one sample in a study of shared clonotypes between healthy human individuals. Sequencing was performed with immunoSEQ multiplex PCR; in TCRdb, only in-frame clones are kept and a portion is missing. The repertoire includes roughly 590,000 clones, about 95% of them detected once, and about 0.11% sits in the top ten. Sample: naive CD8+ T cells sorted from blood. The receptors were gathered from a woman in her twenties or thirties in good health. Both conserved end residues are part of each CDR3. The order of the fields is clone size, J gene, D gene, V gene, CDR3 DNA, CDR3 protein. D genes are given only for firm matches. Clone sizes are given selectively: once, few, many, or a class where the clone is expanded.

>.|TRBJ2-1|.|TRBV19
TGTGCCAGTAGTATGGACGGGATCGTCGATGAGCAGTTCTTC
CASSMDGIVDEQFF
>.|TRBJ2-6|.|TRBV27
TGTGCCAGCAGTTCGATACTCCCTGCCTCTGGGGCCAACGTCCTGACTTTC
CASSSILPASGANVLTF
>.|TRBJ2-3|.|TRBV28
TGTGCCAGCAGTTTGGGACAAGTCGGAGATACGCAGTATTTT
CASSLGQVGDTQYF
>.|TRBJ2-3|.|TRBV7-9
TGTGCCAGCAGCGCGGTATATACGCAGTATTTT
CASSAVYTQYF
>.|TRBJ2-1|.|TRBV25-1
TGTGCCAGCAGTATGATGGGAGACTACAATGAGCAGTTCTTC
CASSMMGDYNEQFF
>.|TRBJ2-1|TRBD2|TRBV4-1
TGCGCCAGCAGCCAAGCCGCTAGCGGGAGGTACAATGAGCAGTTCTTC
CASSQAASGRYNEQFF
>.|TRBJ1-5|.|TRBV5-6
TGTGCCAGCAGCTGGTGGGGATTAAACCAGCCCCAGCATTTT
CASSWWGLNQPQHF
>.|TRBJ2-6|.|TRBV29-1
TGCAGCGTTTACCAAACACTAATACAAAGTCGGGCCAACGTCCTGACTTTC
CSVYQTLIQSRANVLTF
>.|TRBJ2-1|.|TRBV5-4
TGTGCCAGCAGCTTACAGGGAAGCAATGAGCAGTTCTTC
CASSLQGSNEQFF
>.|TRBJ2-3|.|TRBV7-9
TGTGCCAGCAGCCCTAGGGATACGCAGTATTTT
CASSPRDTQYF
>.|TRBJ1-4|.|TRBV9
TGTGCCAGCAGCGACCCCAATAATGAAAAACTGTTTTTT
CASSDPNNEKLFF
>.|TRBJ2-7|.|TRBV28
TGTGCCAGCAGTTTGGGGCTAACCGAGCAGTACTTC
CASSLGLTEQYF
>once|TRBJ2-5|TRBD2|TRBV13
TGTGCCAGCAGATTGGGACTAGCGGGAGAGGAGACCCAGTACTTC
CASRLGLAGEETQYF
>.|TRBJ2-5|.|TRBV29-1
TGCAGCGTGGACGACTGGGGGGAGACCCAGTACTTC
CSVDDWGETQYF
>once|TRBJ2-5|.|TRBV13
TGTGCCAGCAGCTTAGCGGGGTGGGAGACCCAGTACTTC
CASSLAGWETQYF
>.|TRBJ1-5|TRBD1|TRBV27
TGTGCCAGCAGTTTAGGGACAGCCATCCCGAGCGGGCAGCCCCAGCATTTT
CASSLGTAIPSGQPQHF
>.|TRBJ2-5|.|TRBV15
TGTGCCACCAGCAGAGATCGGGGGTCCAGAGGGACCCAGTACTTC
CATSRDRGSRGTQYF
>.|TRBJ2-1|.|TRBV6-5
TGTGCCAGCAGTTATAAGGGGGAGGGCCAGGGTGAGCAGTTCTTC
CASSYKGEGQGEQFF
>.|TRBJ1-2|.|TRBV27
TGTGCCAGCAGTTTATCCGCGCGAGTGTTCTATGGCTACACCTTC
CASSLSARVFYGYTF
>once|TRBJ2-7|.|TRBV28
TGTGCCAGCAGTTTACAGGGAGCTAACTACGAGCAGTACTTC
CASSLQGANYEQYF
>.|TRBJ2-2|.|TRBV28
TGTGCCAGCAGTTTAACCAGGGCAACCGGGGAGCTGTTTTTT
CASSLTRATGELFF
>.|TRBJ2-2|.|TRBV14
TGTGCCAGCAGCCTCTCCCTACAGGATTCCGGGGAGCTGTTTTTT
CASSLSLQDSGELFF
>.|TRBJ1-1|.|TRBV5-1
TGCGCCAGCAGCTTGAGGTACCATGCACCTGAAGCTTTCTTT
CASSLRYHAPEAFF
>.|TRBJ1-1|.|TRBV19
TGTGCCAGTAGTATAGCGGGGAAAAGGGTGAACACTGAAGCTTTCTTT
CASSIAGKRVNTEAFF
>.|TRBJ2-7|.|TRBV19
TGTGCCAGTAGTATCCGGGACTCTGTCGACGAGCAGTACTTC
CASSIRDSVDEQYF
>.|TRBJ1-2|.|TRBV21-1
TGTGCCAGCAGCAAAGATGCGGCGTGGGCTGGCTACACCTTC
CASSKDAAWAGYTF
>.|TRBJ1-1|TRBD1|TRBV27
TGTGCCAGCGGTCATACGACAGGGTACACTGAAGCTTTCTTT
CASGHTTGYTEAFF
>.|TRBJ2-7|.|TRBV2
TGTGCCCACCGCCTGGACGGCAAATACGAGCAGTACTTC
CAHRLDGKYEQYF
>.|TRBJ2-1|TRBD2|TRBV11-2
TGTGCCAGCAGCACCGCTAGCGGGAGGGCCTACAATGAGCAGTTCTTC
CASSTASGRAYNEQFF
>.|TRBJ2-1|.|TRBV9
TGTGCCAGCAGCGTAGCTTGGAGCGAGGGTACGTATGAGCAGTTCTTC
CASSVAWSEGTYEQFF
>.|TRBJ2-1|TRBD2|TRBV11-3
TGTGCCAGCAGCGCCTTCTCTAGCGGGGGTTACAATGAGCAGTTCTTC
CASSAFSSGGYNEQFF
>.|TRBJ1-1|.|TRBV12-2
TGTGCAAGTCGCTTAGACTGGACAGAGATGAACACTGAAGCTTTCTTT
CASRLDWTEMNTEAFF
>.|TRBJ2-7|.|TRBV5-4
TGTGCCAGCAGCTTTTCCGGGGTCTACGAGCAGTACTTC
CASSFSGVYEQYF
>.|TRBJ2-3|.|TRBV28
TGTGCCAGCAGTTCGGACCGCCTCGATACGCAGTATTTT
CASSSDRLDTQYF
>.|TRBJ2-2|TRBD2|TRBV28
TGTGCCAGCACCCTGGTGGGGGGGTCCGGGGAGCTGTTTTTT
CASTLVGGSGELFF
>.|TRBJ2-2|TRBD2|TRBV11-1
TGTGCCAGCAGCTTAGACCCGAGGCTAGCGGGACCCGGGGAGCTGTTTTTT
CASSLDPRLAGPGELFF
>once|TRBJ2-7|.|TRBV10-1
TGCGCCAGCAGTGACTCCGGACAGTACTACGAGCAGTACTTC
CASSDSGQYYEQYF
>.|TRBJ2-1|.|TRBV27
TGTGCCAGCAGTACGGACCTAGAGACCTACAATGAGCAGTTCTTC
CASSTDLETYNEQFF
>.|TRBJ2-5|TRBD1|TRBV9
TGTGCCAGCAGCACCGGACAGGGCCAAGAGACCCAGTACTTC
CASSTGQGQETQYF
>.|TRBJ2-1|.|TRBV11-3
TGTGCCAGCAGCCCCAGGGACTACAATGAGCAGTTCTTC
CASSPRDYNEQFF
>.|TRBJ1-1|.|TRBV6-1
TGTGCCAGCGGGGGGGCAGAATTGAAGACTGAAGCTTTCTTT
CASGGAELKTEAFF
>.|TRBJ2-7|TRBD2|TRBV2
TGTGCCAGCAGTGAAGCAGGGATAGCGGGAGGGCTCACCTACGAGCAGTACTTC
CASSEAGIAGGLTYEQYF
>.|TRBJ2-7|TRBD2|TRBV27
TGTGCCAGCACATGGACTAGCGGATACGAGCAGTACTTC
CASTWTSGYEQYF
>.|TRBJ1-2|.|TRBV7-3
TGTGCCAGCAGCTCCGAAGGGACGGGACTCTATGGCTACACCTTC
CASSSEGTGLYGYTF
>.|TRBJ2-5|TRBD1|TRBV5-1
TGCGCCAGCAGCTCGGACAGGGAGGAGACCCAGTACTTC
CASSSDREETQYF
>.|TRBJ1-2|.|TRBV11-2
TGTGCCAGCAGCTTAGATCTAGGGTTGGGCTATGGCTACACCTTC
CASSLDLGLGYGYTF
>.|TRBJ1-5|.|TRBV19
TGTGCCAGTAGTATAAGAGACCGCAATCAGCCCCAGCATTTT
CASSIRDRNQPQHF
>once|TRBJ2-7|TRBD1|TRBV2
TGTGCCAGCAGCCAAGGACAGGGGAGCTCCTACGAGCAGTACTTC
CASSQGQGSSYEQYF
>.|TRBJ2-7|.|TRBV19
TGTGCCAGTAGTACATCAGGGCCAGGAACCTACGAGCAGTACTTC
CASSTSGPGTYEQYF
>.|TRBJ2-3|.|TRBV7-9
TGTGCCAGCAGCTTAGTAGCGCTTCCCCCTTGGGATACGCAGTATTTT
CASSLVALPPWDTQYF
>.|TRBJ2-7|.|TRBV9
TGTGCCAGCAGCGATAAGGAGGGCGACTCCCTGGACTCCTACGAGCAGTACTTC
CASSDKEGDSLDSYEQYF
>.|TRBJ2-1|TRBD2|TRBV11-2
TGTGCCAGCAGCTTAGTAGCGGGAGGGCCCCACAATGAGCAGTTCTTC
CASSLVAGGPHNEQFF
>.|TRBJ1-5|TRBD1|TRBV9
TGTGCCAGCAGCGAGGGACAGGGGAAGGGACAGCCCCAGCATTTT
CASSEGQGKGQPQHF
>.|TRBJ2-1|.|TRBV27
TGTGCCAGCAGTTTATCGGGGACTCGAGAGCAGTTCTTC
CASSLSGTREQFF
>.|TRBJ2-7|.|TRBV6-1
TGTGCCAGCAGTGAAGACTGGGGTACCTACGAGCAGTACTTC
CASSEDWGTYEQYF
>.|TRBJ2-7|TRBD2|TRBV19
TGTGCCAGTAGTTGGGGCTCGGCTAGCGGGAGGTCCTACGAGCAGTACTTC
CASSWGSASGRSYEQYF